Presented here are 9 T cell receptor beta chains from one specimen sequenced in a study of blood T cells in healthy people across ages. Primers used in a second PCR of roughly 6 to 12 cycles were a sample-barcoded 5' primer and a J-beta primer mix. TCRdb used MiXCR to reprocess the 5' RACE reads, holding one entry per CDR3 protein. The top ten clones hold under 30% of a sample with 1.5 million to 2 million distinct CDR3 sequences, 39% of them seen once. Material for sequencing was blood. These receptors were collected from a human donor in good health.

This chain uses TRBV12-3 or TRBV12-4 with TRBJ2-1, with TRBD2 matching 9 bases. This CDR3 region has 12 residues. The DNA for the CDR3 is TGTTGTTGCGGGGGGGCTTTTCAGGAGCAGTTCTTC. The encoded protein is CCCGGAFQEQFF.

This clonotype has just a few counts. The chain combines TRBV7-8 with TRBJ2-5; unclear D gene. Gene TRBJ2-7 matches the end of the DNA better, so the J call may be wrong. The germline CDR1 and CDR2 sequences are SGHVS and FQNEAQ. The CDR3 has 11 residues. DNA of the CDR3: TGTGCCAGCAGCCCTCAAAACGAGCAGTACTTC. Encoded protein: CASSPQNEQYF.

This rearrangement joins TRBV24-1 to TRBJ2-1; D is unclear. V was shortened by 6 bases and J by 10 bases, with 15 bases between the two germline ends. The CDR3 loop spans 13 amino acids. Germline V gene data show CDR1 as KGHDR and CDR2 as SFDVKD. The CDR3 reads CATSSSWHPEQFF. The CDR3 nucleotides are TGTGCCACCAGTTCCTCGTGGCACCCGGAGCAGTTCTTC.

The chain employs TRBV6-2 or TRBV6-3 and TRBJ1-6; D is unresolved. The CDR3 runs 12 residues. V lost 2 bases and J lost 9, with 5 bases in between. Germline CDR1 and CDR2: MNHEY and SVGEGT. CDR3 sequence: CASSYNSSPLHF. The CDR3 DNA reads TGTGCCAGCAGTTACAATTCTTCACCCCTCCACTTT.

This rearrangement joins TRBV20-1 to TRBJ2-5, with a tentative D call TRBD1 (5 bases). The CDR3 loop spans 13 amino acids. The germline V and J ends were trimmed by 4 bases and 13 bases, with 22 bases remaining between them. CDR1 and CDR2 from the germline V gene are DFQATT and SNEGSKA (reference sequence). The CDR3 loop is CSAIFIGHSNWYF. Here the CDR3 DNA reads TGCAGTGCTATTTTTATCGGACATTCTAATTGGTACTTC.

This clonotype showed up just a few times. The junction departs from germline at one end; a sequencing error may be responsible. The chain employs TRBV28 and TRBJ2-5; D may match TRBD1 or TRBD2 (5 bases each). Germline-derived CDR1 and CDR2 are MDHEN and SYDVKM. CDR3 length: 14 residues. CDR3 bases: TGTGCCAGCAGTTTCATGAGGTTGGGGGAGACCCTGTACTTC. Translating gives CASSFMRLGETLYF.

This clonotype was observed a few times. The J gene is TRBJ2-1, the V gene TRBV4-1; 8 nucleotides line up with TRBD1. The J segment lost 7 bases and the V segment lost 0 bases, leaving 8 bases of the junction unmatched. CDR1 is MGHRA and CDR2 is YSYEKL in the germline V gene. The CDR3 totals 16 residues. The CDR3 region has the DNA TGCGCCAGCAGCCAAGATATCAGGGGGCGGTTGAATGAGCAGTTCTTC. Encoded protein: CASSQDIRGRLNEQFF.

The chain links TRBV5-6 to TRBJ2-1, with D unclear. The CDR3 runs 14 residues. Per the germline V gene, CDR1 is SGHDT and CDR2 is YYEEEE. With 0 bases removed from V and 6 bases from J, the gap between germline ends came to 10 bases. Written as DNA, the CDR3 is TGTGCCAGCAGCTTGGACGGAGAATCCAATGAGCAGTTCTTC. It specifies CASSLDGESNEQFF.

The V call is TRBV6-5, the J call TRBJ1-5; D not resolved. Per the germline V gene, CDR1 is MNHEY and CDR2 is SVGAGI. The CDR3 is 14 residues long. Deletions cut 6 bases from V and 6 bases from J, with 15 bases between. This CDR3 is CASRDLRAGQPQHF. In DNA, the CDR3 is TGTGCCAGCAGGGACCTCCGGGCTGGTCAGCCCCAGCATTTT.